This T cell receptor (beta chain) originates from a study of blood T cell repertoires in COVID-19. Participant-reported clinical history was the basis for cohort assignment. The protocol was immunoSEQ multiplex PCR, while the TCRdb copy is restricted to in-frame clones and leaves out a portion. The sample consists of approximately 210,000 clones, around four fifths of them appearing once. This CDR3 has 12 amino acids. Trimming cost V 2 bases and J 4 bases, with 9 bases left between them. Per germline, CDR1 GTSNPN and CDR2 SVGIG (reference sequence). The sample consisted of PBMCs or T cells enriched from blood (not recorded which). This TCR derives from a man aged 40-50 years who had recovered from COVID-19. The chain couples TRBV30 to TRBJ2-7; D gene uncertain. This CDR3 reads CAWSKQNYEQYF. In DNA form, the CDR3 reads TGTGCCTGGAGTAAACAGAATTACGAGCAGTACTTC.